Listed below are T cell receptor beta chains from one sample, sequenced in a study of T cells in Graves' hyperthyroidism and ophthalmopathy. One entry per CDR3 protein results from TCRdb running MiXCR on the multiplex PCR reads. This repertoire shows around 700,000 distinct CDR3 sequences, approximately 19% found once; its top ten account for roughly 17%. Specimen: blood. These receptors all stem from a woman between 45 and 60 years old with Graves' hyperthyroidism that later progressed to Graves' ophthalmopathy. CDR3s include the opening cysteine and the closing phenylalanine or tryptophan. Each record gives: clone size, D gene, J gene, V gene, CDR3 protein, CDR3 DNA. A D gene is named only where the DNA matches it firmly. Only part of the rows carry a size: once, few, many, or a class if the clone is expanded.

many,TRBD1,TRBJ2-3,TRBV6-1,CASRQGSTDTQYF,TGTGCCAGCAGACAGGGGAGCACAGATACGCAGTATTTT
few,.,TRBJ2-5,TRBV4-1,CASSRSLGQETQYF,TGCGCCAGCAGCCGATCTTTAGGGCAAGAGACCCAGTACTTC
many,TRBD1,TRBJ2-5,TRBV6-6,CASSYSTGGPETQYF,TGTGCCAGCAGTTACTCGACAGGGGGCCCAGAGACCCAGTACTTC
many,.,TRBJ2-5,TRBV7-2,CASSLGAALDQYF,TGTGCCAGCAGCCTAGGGGCGGCGTTGGACCAGTACTTC
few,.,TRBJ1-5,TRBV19,CATNSEREGNQPQHF,TGTGCCACCAATTCGGAAAGGGAGGGCAATCAGCCCCAGCATTTT
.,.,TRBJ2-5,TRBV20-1,CSARHGASSETQYF,TGCAGTGCACGCCACGGGGCCAGCTCGGAGACCCAGTACTTC
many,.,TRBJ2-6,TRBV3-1,CASTSGANVLTF,TGTGCCAGCACATCTGGGGCCAACGTCCTGACTTTC
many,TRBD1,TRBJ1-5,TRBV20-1,CSAKTGDNQPQHF,TGCAGTGCCAAGACAGGGGACAATCAGCCCCAGCATTTT
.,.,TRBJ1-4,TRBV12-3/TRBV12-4,CASSSGSTNEKLFF,TGTGCCAGCAGTTCAGGGTCGACTAATGAAAAACTGTTTTTT
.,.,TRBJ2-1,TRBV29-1,CSVAVALGEQFF,TGCAGCGTGGCCGTAGCGCTGGGCGAGCAGTTCTTC
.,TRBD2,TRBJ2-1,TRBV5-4,CASSSSGLAVAQFF,TGTGCCAGCAGCTCCTCGGGACTAGCGGTTGCCCAGTTCTTC
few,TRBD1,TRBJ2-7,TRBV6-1,CASSPGTGGEEQYF,TGTGCCAGCAGTCCCGGGACAGGGGGCGAAGAGCAGTACTTC
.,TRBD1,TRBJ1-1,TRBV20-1,CSALPGTEAAFF,TGCAGTGCTCTCCCGGGGACAGAGGCAGCTTTCTTT
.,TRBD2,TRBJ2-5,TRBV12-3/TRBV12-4,CASSPGTSEGETQYF,TGTGCCAGCAGTCCAGGGACTAGCGAAGGAGAGACCCAGTACTTC
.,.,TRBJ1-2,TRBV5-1,CASSLLVSSNYGYTF,TGCGCCAGCAGCTTGTTGGTCAGCTCTAACTATGGCTACACCTTC
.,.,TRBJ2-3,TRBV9,CASSVGEGGGLGTQYF,TGTGCCAGCAGCGTAGGAGAGGGGGGGGGCCTAGGTACGCAGTATTTT
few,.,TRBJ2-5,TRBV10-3,CAISVREYQETQYF,TGTGCCATCAGTGTCCGGGAGTACCAAGAGACCCAGTACTTC
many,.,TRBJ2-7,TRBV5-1,CASSLETTGEDRSEQYF,TGCGCCAGCAGCTTGGAGACAACCGGCGAGGACCGGTCTGAGCAGTACTTC
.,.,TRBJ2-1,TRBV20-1,CSASGRVHYNEQFF,TGCAGTGCTAGTGGGCGAGTACACTACAATGAGCAGTTCTTC
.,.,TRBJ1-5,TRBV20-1,CSARGVDSFQYQPQHF,TGCAGTGCTAGAGGGGTGGACAGTTTTCAATATCAGCCCCAGCATTTT
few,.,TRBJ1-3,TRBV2,CASSERWPSGNTIYF,TGTGCCAGCAGTGAACGCTGGCCCTCTGGAAACACCATATATTTT
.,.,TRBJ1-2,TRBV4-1,CASSQGPLNYGYTF,TGCGCCAGCAGCCAGGGACCGCTTAACTATGGCTACACCTTC
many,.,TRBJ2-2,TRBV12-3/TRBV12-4,CASSFLTSYGTGELFF,TGTGCCAGCAGTTTTTTGACATCTTATGGCACCGGGGAGCTGTTTTTT
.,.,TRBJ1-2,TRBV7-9,CASSEELGRGYTF,TGTGCCAGCAGCGAAGAGTTAGGAAGGGGCTACACCTTC
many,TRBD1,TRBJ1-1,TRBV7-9,CASSLGNGGGESAFF,TGTGCCAGCAGCTTGGGTAACGGAGGGGGCGAATCTGCTTTCTTT